Each of the 22 T cell receptor beta chains below was sequenced from the same sample in a study of T cell responses to AZD1222 COVID-19 vaccine. Produced via immunoSEQ multiplex PCR; TCRdb's table is partial and in-frame only. The sample shows 95,000 to 150,000 clones, approximately 90% of them seen only once. The specimen comprised peripheral blood, sampled 28 days after the second AZD1222 dose. These TCRs come from an adult who received the AZD1222 COVID-19 vaccine.

V and J are TRBV2 and TRBJ1-4; no firm D call. The CDR3 is 14 amino acids. V was cut by 10 bases and J by 10 bases, with 22 bases left in between. Germline V lookup: CDR1 SNHLY, CDR2 FYNNEI. The CDR3 coding sequence is TGTGCCATAGGCCCATCGGAAACCGCCGGAAAACTGTTTTTT. It yields the protein CAIGPSETAGKLFF.

The V gene is TRBV28, the J gene TRBJ1-2, with D uncertain. V lost 5 bases and J lost 4, with 14 bases in between. This CDR3 is built from 14 residues. Germline loops: CDR1 MDHEN, CDR2 SYDVKM. The CDR3 DNA sequence: TGTGCCAGCAGTCCCCGCCCCCCCTCCTATGGCTACACCTTC. Its protein is CASSPRPPSYGYTF.

The V gene is TRBV28, the J gene TRBJ1-5; no clear D. Germline CDR1 and CDR2: MDHEN and SYDVKM. The CDR3 loop spans 11 amino acids. The V gene lost 5 bases and the J gene lost 4 bases, with 3 bases spanning the gap. CDR3 DNA: TGTGCCAGCAGTGTAAATCAGCCCCAGCATTTT. As protein: CASSVNQPQHF.

The genes are TRBV7-6 and TRBJ1-5; no clear D gene. Germline V lookup: CDR1 SGHVS, CDR2 FNYEAQ. This CDR3 contains 15 residues. Trimming left V 1 base short and J 8 bases short, with 15 bases between. In nucleotides, the CDR3 is TGTGCCAGCAGCTTAGATGGGGTCCGCGGGGAGCCCCAGCATTTT. Protein: CASSLDGVRGEPQHF.

V and J are TRBV5-4 and TRBJ2-5; D tentatively fits TRBD1 or TRBD2 (6 bases each). V gave up 4 bases and J gave up 3 bases, with 10 bases separating them. CDR3 size: 13 residues. Germline values: CDR1 SGHNT, CDR2 YYREEE (reference sequence). The CDR3 sequence: CASSLRGEETQYF. CDR3 nucleotides: TGTGCCAGCAGCCTAAGGGGGGAAGAGACCCAGTACTTC. The full variable domain, its missing parts supplied by reference TRBV5-4 and TRBJ2-5, is ETGVTQSPTHLIKTRGQQVTLRCSSQSGHNTVSWYQQALGQGPQFIFQYYREEENGRGNFPPRFSGLQFPNYSSELNVNALELDDSALYLCASSLRGEETQYFGPGTRLLVL.

V gene TRBV4-1 combines with J gene TRBJ2-3, with 8 bases fitting TRBD1. V lost 1 base to trimming and J lost 7 bases; unmatched junction nucleotides: 7. Germline V CDR1 and CDR2: MGHRA, YSYEKL. The CDR3 covers 15 residues. This chain's CDR3 is CASSQASGGLNTQYF. CDR3 sequence (DNA): TGCGCCAGCAGCCAAGCATCAGGGGGCTTGAATACGCAGTATTTT.

The chain joins TRBV11-2 to TRBJ1-6; possibly TRBD1 for D (6 bases). V lost 1 base to trimming and J lost 8 bases, with 12 bases between them. In germline, CDR1 is SGHAT, CDR2 FQNNGV. This CDR3 is 15 amino acids long. CDR3 amino acids: CASSLVAGVYSPLHF. The CDR3 bases are TGTGCCAGCAGCTTAGTTGCAGGGGTCTATTCACCCCTCCACTTT.

Worth noting for this clone: The sample holds other DNA sequences that translate to the same CDR3. This chain connects TRBV5-1 to TRBJ2-1; D remains ambiguous. Trimming removed 4 bases at V and 6 bases at J, with 8 bases between. Germline V lookup: CDR1 SGHRS, CDR2 YFSETQ. The CDR3 is 12 amino acids. The DNA of the CDR3 is TGCGCCAGCAGCCTCTCAAGCAATGAGCAGTTCTTC. Translated, it gives CASSLSSNEQFF.

The rearrangement uses TRBV29-1 and TRBJ2-1; 7 nucleotides agree with TRBD2. The CDR3 length is 13 residues. Trimming cost V 4 bases and J 4 bases; bases outside gene matches: 4. CDR1 and CDR2 (germline): SQVTM, ANQGSEA. CDR3 sequence reads: CSVAAGVYNEQFF. The CDR3 DNA sequence: TGCAGCGTTGCGGCGGGAGTATACAATGAGCAGTTCTTC.

The rearrangement joins TRBV13 to TRBJ2-2; D is unresolved. V lost 5 bases to trimming and J lost 6 bases, with 19 bases between them. This CDR3 contains 16 residues. Germline V gives CDR1 PRHDT, CDR2 FYEKMQ (reference sequence). Written as DNA, the CDR3 is TGTGCCAGCAGCCCCACGTTCCGTCTAGTCCCCGGGGAGCTGTTTTTT. Encoded protein: CASSPTFRLVPGELFF.

V is TRBV6-4 and J is TRBJ2-1; possibly TRBD1 for D (6 bases). Germline lookup yields CDR1 MRHNA and CDR2 SNTAGT. This CDR3 has 16 residues. V lost 0 bases and J lost 2, with 11 bases in between. In nucleotides, the CDR3 is TGTGCCAGCAGTGACTCTACAGGGCCCCCCTACAATGAGCAGTTCTTC. This gives the protein CASSDSTGPPYNEQFF.

CDR3 sequence (DNA): TGTGCCAGCAGCCCCGGGACTAGCGGGGGGAAGGAGCAGTACTTC. It specifies CASSPGTSGGKEQYF. V usage is TRBV5-4 and J usage is TRBJ2-7; 15 bases match TRBD2. The germline V gene encodes CDR1 SGHNT and CDR2 YYREEE (reference sequence). Trimming removed 4 bases from V and 7 bases from J; junction bases left unmatched: 6. CDR3 length: 15 amino acids. The complete variable domain, with remaining parts taken from reference TRBV5-4 and TRBJ2-7, reads ETGVTQSPTHLIKTRGQQVTLRCSSQSGHNTVSWYQQALGQGPQFIFQYYREEENGRGNFPPRFSGLQFPNYSSELNVNALELDDSALYLCASSPGTSGGKEQYFGPGTRLTVT.

The rearrangement uses TRBV19 and TRBJ1-5, with a weak D call TRBD1 (5 bases). V lost 5 bases, J lost 4 bases, and 12 bases lay in between. This CDR3 spans 14 amino acids. The V gene's germline CDR1 is LNHDA and CDR2 SQIVND (reference sequence). The CDR3 DNA reads as TGTGCCAGTAGTCGGGACCAAGCGAATCAGCCCCAGCATTTT. Translating gives CASSRDQANQPQHF.

This clone has a single count. The chain links TRBV14 to TRBJ1-2; perhaps TRBD1 as D (5 bases). Germline V CDR1 and CDR2: SGHDN, FVKESK. This CDR3 is built from 14 residues. Trimming shortened V by 4 bases and J by 14 bases, and 23 bases separated the two germline ends. The CDR3 region has the DNA TGTGCCAGCAGCCCGCAACTACAGGTGGATGTTCTTACCTTC. It yields the protein CASSPQLQVDVLTF.

The chain combines TRBV7-9 with TRBJ1-2; D is undetermined. This CDR3 is 13 amino acids long. Trimming took 5 bases from V and 8 from J, leaving 15 bases between them. In germline, CDR1 is SEHNR, CDR2 FQNEAQ (reference sequence). The CDR3 loop reads CASSPRTVGGYTF. The CDR3 nucleotides are TGTGCCAGCAGCCCCCGCACCGTGGGAGGCTACACCTTC.

This clone was seen more than once but under ten times. This chain joins TRBV21-1 and TRBJ1-1. TRBV21-1 is classified as a pseudogene. The CDR3 totals 13 residues. The CDR3 is CASSKGRNTEAFF. The DNA of the CDR3 is TGTGCCAGCAGCAAGGGGAGAAACACTGAAGCTTTCTTT.

The chain combines TRBV27 with TRBJ1-5; tentatively, D is TRBD1 (5 bases). The CDR3 extends over 15 amino acids. CDR1 and CDR2 from the germline V gene are MNHEY and SMNVEV (reference sequence). The V end lost 2 bases, the J end lost 3 bases, and 11 bases lay between the germline ends. CDR3 DNA: TGTGCCAGCAGTTTACCCCCAGGGTTCAATCAGCCCCAGCATTTT. Translated, it gives CASSLPPGFNQPQHF.

This clone was recorded only once. CDR3 sequence reads: CASGRVTEAFF. In DNA, the CDR3 is TGTGCCAGCGGACGGGTCACTGAAGCTTTCTTT. The gene calls are TRBV2 and TRBJ1-1; D gene ambiguous. Looked up from germline, CDR1 is SNHLY and CDR2 is FYNNEI. The CDR3 has 11 amino acids. With 8 bases removed from V and 4 bases from J, the gap between germline ends came to 8 bases.

The chain joins TRBV5-1 to TRBJ2-7, with a weak D call TRBD1 (6 bases). The CDR3 is 15 amino acids. The ends were cut back, 0 bases at V and 5 bases at J, with 15 bases in the middle. Germline V gene sequence: CDR1 SGHRS, CDR2 YFSETQ. The CDR3 sequence: CASSLEQGIVHEQYF. CDR3 nucleotide sequence: TGCGCCAGCAGCTTGGAACAGGGAATCGTCCACGAGCAGTACTTC.

The V call is TRBV28, the J call TRBJ2-5; D remains unclear. This CDR3 comprises 13 residues. Trimming left V 7 bases short and J 0 bases short, with 9 bases between. CDR1 is MDHEN and CDR2 is SYDVKM in the germline V gene. The CDR3 DNA reads as TGTGCCAGCATTAAAAACCACCAAGAGACCCAGTACTTC. Translated, it gives CASIKNHQETQYF.

V is TRBV5-4 and J is TRBJ2-7, with TRBD1 identical over 7 bases. The germline V gene has CDR1 SGHNT and CDR2 YYREEE (reference sequence). The CDR3 covers 14 residues. Trimming at V came to 4 bases and at J to 4 bases, leaving 8 bases not matched to a gene. The CDR3 DNA reads TGTGCCAGCAGCCCGCGGGCAGGGGGTTACGAGCAGTACTTC. Amino acid sequence: CASSPRAGGYEQYF.

This clone was detected once. The chain carries TRBV27 and TRBJ2-3; 10 nucleotides agree with TRBD2. V shed 5 bases and J 4 bases; nucleotides not matched to a gene: 6. The germline V gene encodes CDR1 MNHEY and CDR2 SMNVEV (reference sequence). The CDR3 length is 15 residues. CDR3 residues: CASSPQRGGPDTQYF. For the CDR3, the DNA is TGTGCCAGCAGTCCCCAGCGGGGGGGCCCAGATACGCAGTATTTT.